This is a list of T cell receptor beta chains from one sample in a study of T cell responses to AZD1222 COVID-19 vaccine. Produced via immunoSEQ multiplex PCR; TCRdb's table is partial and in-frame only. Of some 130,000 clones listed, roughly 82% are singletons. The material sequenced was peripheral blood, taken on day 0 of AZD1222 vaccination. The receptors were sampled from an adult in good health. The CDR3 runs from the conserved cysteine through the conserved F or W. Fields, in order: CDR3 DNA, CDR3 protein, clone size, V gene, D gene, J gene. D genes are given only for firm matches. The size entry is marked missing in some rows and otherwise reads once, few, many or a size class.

DNA: TGTGCCAGCAGATCGGGCCATGAGCAGTTCTTC
CDR3: CASRSGHEQFF
size: -
V: TRBV12-3/TRBV12-4
D: -
J: TRBJ2-1

DNA: TGTGCCAGTACCGGACAGGGAAAGCAAAGGAGTCAGCCCCAGCATTTT
CDR3: CASTGQGKQRSQPQHF
size: -
V: TRBV19
D: TRBD1
J: TRBJ1-5

DNA: TGTGCCAGCAGCCCGGGGGGGAGAGGTCCCACCGGGGAGCTGTTTTTT
CDR3: CASSPGGRGPTGELFF
size: -
V: TRBV5-4
D: TRBD2
J: TRBJ2-2

DNA: TGTGCCAGCAGCACTGAGGGGGCGACAGATACGCAGTATTTT
CDR3: CASSTEGATDTQYF
size: -
V: TRBV7-3
D: TRBD1
J: TRBJ2-3

DNA: TGTGCCACCAGTGATTCGAGGGGACGTGGCTCCTACGAGCAGTACTTC
CDR3: CATSDSRGRGSYEQYF
size: once
V: TRBV24-1
D: -
J: TRBJ2-7

DNA: TGCAGTGCAAGTCCGAAGGAGACTGAAGCTTTCTTT
CDR3: CSASPKETEAFF
size: -
V: TRBV20-1
D: -
J: TRBJ1-1

DNA: TGTGCCAGCAGTTACCCCGGGGGTGGTTCACCCCTCCACTTT
CDR3: CASSYPGGGSPLHF
size: -
V: TRBV6-5
D: -
J: TRBJ1-6

DNA: TGTGCCAGCAGCTCTAGACAGGGGGCCTACGAGCAGTACTTC
CDR3: CASSSRQGAYEQYF
size: -
V: TRBV5-4
D: TRBD1
J: TRBJ2-7

DNA: TGTGCCAGCAGTTTATCCCGAGGCGGGGCTAACTTACCCCTCAATCAGCCCCAGCATTTT
CDR3: CASSLSRGGANLPLNQPQHF
size: -
V: TRBV28
D: -
J: TRBJ1-5

DNA: TGTGCCAGCAGCCGAAAAGGGACTAGCGGGGGGGCAGATACGCAGTATTTT
CDR3: CASSRKGTSGGADTQYF
size: -
V: TRBV11-2
D: TRBD2
J: TRBJ2-3

DNA: TGTGCCAGCAGTGCTGGGACAGGAGGAAGGACAGATACGCAGTATTTT
CDR3: CASSAGTGGRTDTQYF
size: -
V: TRBV6-1
D: TRBD1
J: TRBJ2-3

DNA: TGTGCCAGTAGTATAGACGAGAACACTGAAGCTTTCTTT
CDR3: CASSIDENTEAFF
size: -
V: TRBV19
D: -
J: TRBJ1-1

DNA: TGTGCCAGCAGTGAAGTATGGGGGTTCGAAGCTTTCTTT
CDR3: CASSEVWGFEAFF
size: few
V: TRBV6-1
D: -
J: TRBJ1-1

DNA: TGTGCCTGGAGTGACCCAGGGGGCGACCGGGAAAAACTGTTTTTT
CDR3: CAWSDPGGDREKLFF
size: few
V: TRBV30
D: TRBD1
J: TRBJ1-4

DNA: TGCGCCAGCAGCTTGTTTGGCAGCTCCTACGAGCAGTACTTC
CDR3: CASSLFGSSYEQYF
size: -
V: TRBV5-1
D: -
J: TRBJ2-7

DNA: TGTGCCAGCAGCTTGGAGGCAGGGGAAGGGCAGCCCCAGCATTTT
CDR3: CASSLEAGEGQPQHF
size: -
V: TRBV5-8
D: -
J: TRBJ1-5

DNA: TGTGCCTGGAGTATCGGGACGCCGCAATACAATGAGCAGTTCTTC
CDR3: CAWSIGTPQYNEQFF
size: -
V: TRBV30
D: -
J: TRBJ2-1

DNA: TGTGCCAGCAGCTTTGCCGACAGGGGGCGAGGAAAGACCCAGTACTTC
CDR3: CASSFADRGRGKTQYF
size: -
V: TRBV7-2
D: TRBD1
J: TRBJ2-5

DNA: TGTGCCAGTAGCGGAGGGCACCTCAATCAGCCCCAGCATTTT
CDR3: CASSGGHLNQPQHF
size: -
V: TRBV19
D: -
J: TRBJ1-5

DNA: TGTGCCAGCAGTTACTTCGGGTTGAGGGATTCACCCCTCCACTTT
CDR3: CASSYFGLRDSPLHF
size: -
V: TRBV6-6
D: -
J: TRBJ1-6

DNA: TGTGCCAGCAGTGCCATAGGACAGTCTAACTATGGCTACACCTTC
CDR3: CASSAIGQSNYGYTF
size: -
V: TRBV28
D: -
J: TRBJ1-2

DNA: TGTGCCAGCAGCCCGGAAGGACTCCCAAATCAGCCCCAGCATTTT
CDR3: CASSPEGLPNQPQHF
size: -
V: TRBV7-3
D: -
J: TRBJ1-5

DNA: TGTGCCAGCAGCTTCTCCGGGACTAGCGTGTACAATGAGCAGTTCTTC
CDR3: CASSFSGTSVYNEQFF
size: -
V: TRBV7-3
D: TRBD2
J: TRBJ2-1

DNA: TGTGCCAGCAGCCCCCTCGGCCAGGGACCTAATGATGGAAAACTGTTTTTT
CDR3: CASSPLGQGPNDGKLFF
size: -
V: TRBV3-1/TRBV3-2
D: -
J: TRBJ1-4

DNA: TGCGCCAGCAGCTTGGCCGCGGGGACTTCAACGGGGGCCCAGTACTTC
CDR3: CASSLAAGTSTGAQYF
size: -
V: TRBV5-1
D: -
J: TRBJ2-5

DNA: TGTGCCAGCAGTCCCCCGACCGAGGGTAAAAACACCATATATTTT
CDR3: CASSPPTEGKNTIYF
size: -
V: TRBV28
D: -
J: TRBJ1-3

DNA: TGCAGCGTTGATGTGGTTAACACCGGGGAGCTGTTTTTT
CDR3: CSVDVVNTGELFF
size: -
V: TRBV29-1
D: -
J: TRBJ2-2

DNA: TGTGCCATCAGCCCCCAGAACACTGAAGCTTTCTTT
CDR3: CAISPQNTEAFF
size: -
V: TRBV10-3
D: -
J: TRBJ1-1

DNA: TGTGCCAGCAGTTACTTCCCAGGGGACTACACCTTC
CDR3: CASSYFPGDYTF
size: -
V: TRBV6-5
D: -
J: TRBJ1-2

DNA: TGCGCCAGCAGCTTCTACTCCGGGACAGGGAGAAACGAGCAGTACTTC
CDR3: CASSFYSGTGRNEQYF
size: -
V: TRBV5-1
D: TRBD1
J: TRBJ2-7

DNA: TGTGCCAGCAGTTTCCGGGATTTCTCCTACAATGAGCAGTTCTTC
CDR3: CASSFRDFSYNEQFF
size: -
V: TRBV13
D: -
J: TRBJ2-1

DNA: TGTGCCAGCAGCTTAGTTTATCACGCACGAAACACCATATATTTT
CDR3: CASSLVYHARNTIYF
size: -
V: TRBV3-1/TRBV3-2
D: -
J: TRBJ1-3

DNA: TGCGCCAGCAGCCAAACCCCAACAGGTCTCTATGGCTACACCTTC
CDR3: CASSQTPTGLYGYTF
size: -
V: TRBV4-1
D: -
J: TRBJ1-2

DNA: TGCGCCAGCAGCTCGACGGTCTTCTTAGGTAATGAGCAGTTCTTC
CDR3: CASSSTVFLGNEQFF
size: -
V: TRBV5-1
D: -
J: TRBJ2-1

DNA: TGCGCCAGCAGCTCGGGACAGAGCAATCAGCCCCAGCATTTT
CDR3: CASSSGQSNQPQHF
size: -
V: TRBV5-1
D: TRBD1
J: TRBJ1-5

DNA: TGTGCCAGCAGTCTTAACTTGAACACTGAAGCTTTCTTT
CDR3: CASSLNLNTEAFF
size: few
V: TRBV27
D: -
J: TRBJ1-1

DNA: TGCGCCAGCAGCTTGGAGGGCACCCCTGAAGCTTTCTTT
CDR3: CASSLEGTPEAFF
size: -
V: TRBV5-1
D: -
J: TRBJ1-1

DNA: TGTGCCACCAGTGACACTCAGAACACTGAAGCTTTCTTT
CDR3: CATSDTQNTEAFF
size: -
V: TRBV24-1
D: -
J: TRBJ1-1

DNA: TGTGCCAGCAGTGAAGGCCAGGGTCTGAACACTGAAGCTTTCTTT
CDR3: CASSEGQGLNTEAFF
size: few
V: TRBV6-1
D: -
J: TRBJ1-1

DNA: TGCGCCAGCAGTGAGAGTCAGGAAGGGACCTACGAGCAGTACTTC
CDR3: CASSESQEGTYEQYF
size: -
V: TRBV10-1
D: -
J: TRBJ2-7

DNA: TGTGCCAGCAGCGCCGTAGACAGGGCTGGCTACACCTTC
CDR3: CASSAVDRAGYTF
size: -
V: TRBV5-6
D: TRBD1
J: TRBJ1-2

DNA: TGTGCCAGCAGGGCCCTGGGGTCTTATGGCTACACCTTC
CDR3: CASRALGSYGYTF
size: -
V: TRBV2
D: -
J: TRBJ1-2

DNA: TGTGCCAGCAGTTTTCCAGGCGGCTATGGCTACACCTTC
CDR3: CASSFPGGYGYTF
size: few
V: TRBV27
D: -
J: TRBJ1-2

DNA: TGTGCCAGCAGCCTTGGACAGGGGCGAAATTCACCCCTCCACTTT
CDR3: CASSLGQGRNSPLHF
size: few
V: TRBV5-6
D: TRBD1
J: TRBJ1-6

DNA: TGTGCCAGCAGCTTAGTTCAGGTTGCTAACTATGGCTACACCTTC
CDR3: CASSLVQVANYGYTF
size: -
V: TRBV7-8
D: -
J: TRBJ1-2

DNA: TGTGCCAGCAGCTTGGCCGGTTCGGGCTATGGCTACACCTTC
CDR3: CASSLAGSGYGYTF
size: -
V: TRBV5-4
D: -
J: TRBJ1-2

DNA: TGTGCCAGCATCGTCCAGCTTTGGACTCCTCATAGCAATCAGCCCCAGCATTTT
CDR3: CASIVQLWTPHSNQPQHF
size: -
V: TRBV18
D: -
J: TRBJ1-5

DNA: TGTGCCAGCAGCTCCGCCCTGGGACTAGCGCGTTCGGAGCAGTTCTTC
CDR3: CASSSALGLARSEQFF
size: -
V: TRBV11-3
D: TRBD2
J: TRBJ2-1

DNA: TGTGCCAGCAGTGAAGAGGGGGGGGAAATCCCTCAGCCCCAGCATTTT
CDR3: CASSEEGGEIPQPQHF
size: -
V: TRBV2
D: -
J: TRBJ1-5

DNA: TGTGCCATCAGTCAACAGGGACGAGGCAATCAGCCCCAGCATTTT
CDR3: CAISQQGRGNQPQHF
size: -
V: TRBV10-3
D: -
J: TRBJ1-5

DNA: TGTGCCAGCAGCGTAGAGGGAACTGGGGGGCAGCCCCAGCATTTT
CDR3: CASSVEGTGGQPQHF
size: -
V: TRBV9
D: -
J: TRBJ1-5

DNA: TGCAGTGCTAGAGTAGGAACTGAAGCTTTCTTT
CDR3: CSARVGTEAFF
size: -
V: TRBV20-1
D: -
J: TRBJ1-1

DNA: TGTGCCAGCAGTTTGACGGGACAGACCTACGAGCAGTACTTC
CDR3: CASSLTGQTYEQYF
size: -
V: TRBV27
D: TRBD1
J: TRBJ2-7

DNA: TGCAGTGCCCAAGGGAAAGGGTCGAACACTGAAGCTTTCTTT
CDR3: CSAQGKGSNTEAFF
size: few
V: TRBV29-1
D: -
J: TRBJ1-1

DNA: TGTGCCAGTAGTTACCGACAGGCCGGGGCTCAGCCCCAGCATTTT
CDR3: CASSYRQAGAQPQHF
size: -
V: TRBV19
D: -
J: TRBJ1-5